These 6 T cell receptor beta chains originate from one sample sequenced in a study of graft-versus-host responses after intestinal transplantation. These receptors lack a known antigen. Sequencing used immunoSEQ multiplex PCR; TCRdb keeps in-frame clones, though not all of them. Among fewer than 110,000 clones, 87% were seen once, and the ten largest hold about 0.7%. The material was unstimulated CD4+ T cells sorted from spleen or lymph node cells, obtained before transplant. These receptors all stem from a human donor who was the organ donor for an intestinal transplant.

The genes are TRBV25-1 and TRBJ1-5; D may be TRBD1 (5 bases). The germline V and J ends were trimmed by 2 bases and 0 bases, with 14 bases remaining between them. The germline CDR1 and CDR2 sequences are MGHDK and SYGVNS. The CDR3 is 17 amino acids. This CDR3 reads CASSEGRGSYSNQPQHF. In DNA form, the CDR3 reads TGTGCCAGCAGTGAAGGTCGGGGGTCATATAGCAATCAGCCCCAGCATTTT.

The chain joins TRBV7-3 to TRBJ1-2; 9 bases are a match to TRBD1. With V trimmed by 4 bases and J by 5 bases, 11 bases remained unmatched. Germline lookup yields CDR1 SGHTA and CDR2 FQGTGA. The CDR3 runs 16 residues. Here the CDR3 reads CASSWTGQGPVYGYTF. For the CDR3, the DNA is TGTGCCAGCAGCTGGACTGGACAGGGGCCCGTGTATGGCTACACCTTC.

The CDR3 reads CAISETGEVQPQHF. The CDR3 nucleotides read TGTGCCATCAGTGAGACAGGGGAAGTTCAGCCCCAGCATTTT. This chain joins TRBV10-3 and TRBJ1-5; 7 positions agree with TRBD1. V shed 2 bases, J shed 6 bases, and the junction held 4 bases outside the gene matches. The CDR3 totals 14 residues. Per the germline V gene, CDR1 is ENHRY and CDR2 is SYGVKD.

The chain uses TRBV2 and TRBJ2-5; 10 bases match TRBD2. The CDR3 sequence is 15 residues long. The germline V gene encodes CDR1 SNHLY and CDR2 FYNNEI. Trimming removed 4 bases from V and 2 bases from J; junction bases left unmatched: 4. DNA for the CDR3: TGTGCCAGCAGTGTGGAACTAGCGGGGCAAGAGACCCAGTACTTC. The encoded protein is CASSVELAGQETQYF.

This chain links TRBV5-1 with TRBJ2-5; D uncertain. CDR3 length equals 13 residues. Germline CDR1 SGHRS, CDR2 YFSETQ. Trimming took off 0 bases at V and 3 bases at J, with 6 bases between the two ends. The CDR3 is CASSLDREETQYF. In DNA form, the CDR3 reads TGCGCCAGCAGCTTGGATCGGGAAGAGACCCAGTACTTC.

With respect to this clone: Other DNA sequences from this sample encode an identical CDR3 as well. The V gene is TRBV5-1, the J gene TRBJ2-1, with D possibly matching TRBD1 (5 bases). Germline CDR1 SGHRS, CDR2 YFSETQ. Between the trimmed V and J ends, which lost 0 bases and 4 bases, there was a span of 8 bases. The CDR3 consists of 14 residues. The CDR3 loop reads CASSLAGQYNEQFF. CDR3 in DNA: TGCGCCAGCAGCTTGGCAGGGCAGTACAATGAGCAGTTCTTC. Full variable domain (remainder filled in from reference TRBV5-1 and TRBJ2-1): KAGVTQTPRYLIKTRGQQVTLSCSPISGHRSVSWYQQTPGQGLQFLFEYFSETQRNKGNFPGRFSGRQFSNSRSEMNVSTLELGDSALYLCASSLAGQYNEQFFGPGTRLTVL.